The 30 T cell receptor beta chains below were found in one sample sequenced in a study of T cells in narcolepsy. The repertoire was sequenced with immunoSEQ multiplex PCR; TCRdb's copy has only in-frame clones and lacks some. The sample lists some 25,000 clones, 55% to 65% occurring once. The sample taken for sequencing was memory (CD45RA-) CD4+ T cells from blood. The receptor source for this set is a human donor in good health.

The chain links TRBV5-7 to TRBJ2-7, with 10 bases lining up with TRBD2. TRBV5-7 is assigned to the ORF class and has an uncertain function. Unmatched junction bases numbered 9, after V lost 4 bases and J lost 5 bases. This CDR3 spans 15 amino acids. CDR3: CASSLGGTSVHEQYF. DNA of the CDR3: TGTGCCAGCAGCCTCGGGGGGACTAGCGTCCACGAGCAGTACTTC.

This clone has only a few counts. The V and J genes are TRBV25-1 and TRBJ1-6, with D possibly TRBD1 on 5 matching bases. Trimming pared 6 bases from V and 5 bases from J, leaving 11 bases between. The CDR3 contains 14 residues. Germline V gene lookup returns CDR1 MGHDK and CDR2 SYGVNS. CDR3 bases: TGTGCCAGCAGGTGGACAAACGATAATTCACCCCTCCACTTT. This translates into CASRWTNDNSPLHF.

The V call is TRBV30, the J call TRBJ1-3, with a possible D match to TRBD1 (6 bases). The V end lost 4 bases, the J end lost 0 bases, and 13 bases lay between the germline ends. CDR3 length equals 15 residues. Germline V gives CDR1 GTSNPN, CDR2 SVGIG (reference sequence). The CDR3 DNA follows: TGTGCCTGGAACCCGGGACAACCCTCTGGAAACACCATATATTTT. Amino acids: CAWNPGQPSGNTIYF.

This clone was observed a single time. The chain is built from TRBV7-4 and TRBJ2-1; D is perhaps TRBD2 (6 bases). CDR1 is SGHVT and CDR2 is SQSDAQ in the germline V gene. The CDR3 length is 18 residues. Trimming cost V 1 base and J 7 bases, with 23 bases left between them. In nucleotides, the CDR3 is TGTGCCAGCAGCTTAGGAATGTGGGGCGGGGCCTCGGGAAATGAGCAGTTCTTC. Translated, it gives CASSLGMWGGASGNEQFF. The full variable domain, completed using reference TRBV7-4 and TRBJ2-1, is GAGVSQSPRYKVAKRGRDVALRCDSISGHVTLYWYRQTLGQGSEVLTYSQSDAQRDKSGRPSGRFSAERPERSVSTLKIQRTEQGDSAVYLCASSLGMWGGASGNEQFFGPGTRLTVL.

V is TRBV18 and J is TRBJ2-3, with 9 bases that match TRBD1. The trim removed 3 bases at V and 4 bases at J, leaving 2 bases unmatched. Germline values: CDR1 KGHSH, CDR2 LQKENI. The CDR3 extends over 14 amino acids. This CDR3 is CASSPTGGADTQYF. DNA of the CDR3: TGTGCCAGCTCACCGACAGGGGGGGCAGATACGCAGTATTTT.

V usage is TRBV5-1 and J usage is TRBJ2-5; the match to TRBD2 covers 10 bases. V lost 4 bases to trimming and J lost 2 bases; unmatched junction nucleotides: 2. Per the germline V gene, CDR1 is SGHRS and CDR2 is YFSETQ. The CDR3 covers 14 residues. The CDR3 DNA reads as TGCGCCAGCAGCCTACTAGCGGGGCAAGAGACCCAGTACTTC. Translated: CASSLLAGQETQYF.

CDR3 sequence reads: CASSRLRTVPNEQFF. The CDR3 nucleotides are TGTGCCAGCAGCCGACTCAGAACAGTACCCAATGAGCAGTTCTTC. The chain recombines TRBV7-2 with TRBJ2-1; D remains unclear. Germline V gives CDR1 SGHTA, CDR2 FQGNSA. Deletions cut 5 bases from V and 6 bases from J, with 17 bases between. This CDR3 comprises 15 residues.

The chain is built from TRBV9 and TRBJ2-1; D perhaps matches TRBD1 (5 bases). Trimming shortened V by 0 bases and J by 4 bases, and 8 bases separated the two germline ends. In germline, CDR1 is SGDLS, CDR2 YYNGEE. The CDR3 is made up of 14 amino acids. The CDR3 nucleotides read TGTGCCAGCAGCGTAGGACAGCAATACAATGAGCAGTTCTTC. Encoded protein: CASSVGQQYNEQFF.

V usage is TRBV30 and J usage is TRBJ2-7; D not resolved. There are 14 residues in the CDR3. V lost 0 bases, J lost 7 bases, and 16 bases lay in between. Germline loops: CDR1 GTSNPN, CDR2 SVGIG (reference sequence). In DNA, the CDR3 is TGTGCCTGGAGTGTACACACCACACTCGGAGAGCAGTACTTC. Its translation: CAWSVHTTLGEQYF.

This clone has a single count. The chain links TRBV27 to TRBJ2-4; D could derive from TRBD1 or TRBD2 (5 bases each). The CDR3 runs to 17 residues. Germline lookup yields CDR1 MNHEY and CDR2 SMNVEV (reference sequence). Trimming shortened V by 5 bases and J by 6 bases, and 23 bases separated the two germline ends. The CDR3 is CASSPQTGTLGGNIQYF. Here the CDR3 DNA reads TGTGCCAGCAGTCCGCAAACCGGGACGCTTGGGGGAAACATTCAGTACTTC.

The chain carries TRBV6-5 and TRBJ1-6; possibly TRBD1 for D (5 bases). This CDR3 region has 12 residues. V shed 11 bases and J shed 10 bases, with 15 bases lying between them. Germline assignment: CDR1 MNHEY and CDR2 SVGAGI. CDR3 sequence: CASQGGPSPLHF. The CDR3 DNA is TGTGCCTCGCAGGGCGGACCCTCACCCCTCCACTTT.

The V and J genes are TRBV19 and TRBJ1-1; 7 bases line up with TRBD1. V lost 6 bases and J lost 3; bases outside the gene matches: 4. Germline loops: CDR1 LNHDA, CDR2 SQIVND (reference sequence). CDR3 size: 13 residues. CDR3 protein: CASSRDRDTEAFF. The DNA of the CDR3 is TGTGCCAGTAGCCGTGACAGGGACACTGAAGCTTTCTTT.

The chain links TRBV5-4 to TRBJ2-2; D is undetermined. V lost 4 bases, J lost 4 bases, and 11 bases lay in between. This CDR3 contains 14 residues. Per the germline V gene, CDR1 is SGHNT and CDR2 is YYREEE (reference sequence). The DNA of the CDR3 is TGTGCCAGCAGCCCCCCGGGCTTCACCGGGGAGCTGTTTTTT. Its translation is CASSPPGFTGELFF.

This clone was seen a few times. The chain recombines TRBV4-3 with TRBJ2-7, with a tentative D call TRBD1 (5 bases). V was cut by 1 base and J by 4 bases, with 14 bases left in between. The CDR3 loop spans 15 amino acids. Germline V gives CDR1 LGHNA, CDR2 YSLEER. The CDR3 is CASSQVGSGLYEQYF. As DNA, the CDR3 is TGCGCCAGCAGCCAAGTCGGTTCAGGGCTTTACGAGCAGTACTTC.

The CDR3 reads CATSPSGGNYGYTF. The CDR3 region has the DNA TGTGCCACCAGCCCTTCCGGAGGTAACTATGGCTACACCTTC. The chain carries TRBV15 and TRBJ1-2; no clear D. V dropped 5 bases and J dropped 1 base, with 11 bases sitting between them. Germline assignment: CDR1 LNHNV and CDR2 YYDKDF (reference sequence). The CDR3 runs to 14 residues.

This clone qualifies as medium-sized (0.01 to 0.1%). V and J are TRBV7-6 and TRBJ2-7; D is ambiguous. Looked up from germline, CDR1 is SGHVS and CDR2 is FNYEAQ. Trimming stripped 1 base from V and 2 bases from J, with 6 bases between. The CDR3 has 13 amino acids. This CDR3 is CASSLGSAYEQYF. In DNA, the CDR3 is TGTGCCAGCAGCTTAGGGTCAGCCTACGAGCAGTACTTC.

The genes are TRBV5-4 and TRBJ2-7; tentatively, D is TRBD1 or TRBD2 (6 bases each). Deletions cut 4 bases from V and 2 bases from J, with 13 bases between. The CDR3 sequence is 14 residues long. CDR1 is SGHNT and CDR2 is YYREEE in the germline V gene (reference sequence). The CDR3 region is CASSRGQGPYEQYF. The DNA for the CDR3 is TGTGCCAGCAGCCGGGGGCAGGGGCCCTACGAGCAGTACTTC.

The CDR3 DNA follows: TGTGCCAGCAGCTCAGGCGGGGGTTGGGATACGCAGTATTTT. Encoded protein: CASSSGGGWDTQYF. The V call is TRBV7-2, the J call TRBJ2-3; 7 nucleotides align to TRBD2. The J segment lost 6 bases and the V segment lost 4 bases, leaving 7 bases of the junction unmatched. The CDR3 is 14 amino acids. Germline CDR1 reads SGHTA; CDR2 reads FQGNSA.

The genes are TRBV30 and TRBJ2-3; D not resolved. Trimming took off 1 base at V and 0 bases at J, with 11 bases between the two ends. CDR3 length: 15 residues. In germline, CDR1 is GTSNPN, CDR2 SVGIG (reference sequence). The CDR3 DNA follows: TGTGCCTGGAGTGGCCGTCGAGCTAGCACAGATACGCAGTATTTT. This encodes CAWSGRRASTDTQYF.

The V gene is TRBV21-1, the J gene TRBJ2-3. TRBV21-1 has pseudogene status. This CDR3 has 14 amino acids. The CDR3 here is CASVPNPSSDTQYF. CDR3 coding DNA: TGTGCCAGTGTACCCAACCCTTCGTCCGATACGCAGTATTTT.

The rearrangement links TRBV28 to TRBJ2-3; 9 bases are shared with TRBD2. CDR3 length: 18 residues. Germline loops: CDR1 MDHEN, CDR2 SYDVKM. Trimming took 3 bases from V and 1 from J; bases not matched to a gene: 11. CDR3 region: CASSLTSGSPWGTDTQYF. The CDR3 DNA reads TGTGCCAGCAGTTTGACTAGCGGTTCTCCTTGGGGCACAGATACGCAGTATTTT.

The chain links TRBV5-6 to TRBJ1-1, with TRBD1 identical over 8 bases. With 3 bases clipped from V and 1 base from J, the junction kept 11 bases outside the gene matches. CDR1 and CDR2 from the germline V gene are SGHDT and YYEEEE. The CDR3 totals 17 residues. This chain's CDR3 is CASSSKLTGTGNTEAFF. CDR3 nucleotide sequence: TGTGCCAGCAGCTCAAAGCTAACCGGGACAGGGAACACTGAAGCTTTCTTT.

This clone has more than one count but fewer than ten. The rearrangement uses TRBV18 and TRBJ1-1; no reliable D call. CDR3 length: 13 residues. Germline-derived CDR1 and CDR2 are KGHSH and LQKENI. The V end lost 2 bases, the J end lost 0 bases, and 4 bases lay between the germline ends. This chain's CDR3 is CASSPSLNTEAFF. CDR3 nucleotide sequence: TGTGCCAGCTCACCAAGCCTGAACACTGAAGCTTTCTTT.

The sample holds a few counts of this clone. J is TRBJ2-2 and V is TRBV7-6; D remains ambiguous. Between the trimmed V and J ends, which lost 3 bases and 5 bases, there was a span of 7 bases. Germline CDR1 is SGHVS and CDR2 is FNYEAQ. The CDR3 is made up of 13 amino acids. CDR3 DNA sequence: TGTGCCAGCAGCTTTATTGGGACCGGGGAGCTGTTTTTT. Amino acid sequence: CASSFIGTGELFF.

The CDR3 nucleotides read TGTGCCAGCACCCCTGACAGGGGGGAGCAGTTCTTC. This gives the protein CASTPDRGEQFF. This chain links TRBV2 with TRBJ2-1; 9 nucleotides match TRBD1. This CDR3 is 12 amino acids long. In germline, CDR1 is SNHLY, CDR2 FYNNEI. V gave up 7 bases and J gave up 10 bases; unmatched junction bases: 5.

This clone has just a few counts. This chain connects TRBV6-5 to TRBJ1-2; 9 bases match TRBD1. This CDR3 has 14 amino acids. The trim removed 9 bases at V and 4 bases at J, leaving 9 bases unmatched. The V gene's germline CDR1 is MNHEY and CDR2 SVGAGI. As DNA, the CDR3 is TGTGCCAGTAGACCCGGGACAGGGCGCTATGGCTACACCTTC. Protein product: CASRPGTGRYGYTF.

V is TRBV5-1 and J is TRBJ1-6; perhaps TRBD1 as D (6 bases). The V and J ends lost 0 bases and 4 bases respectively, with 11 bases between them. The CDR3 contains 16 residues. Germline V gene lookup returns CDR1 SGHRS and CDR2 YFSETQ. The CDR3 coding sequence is TGCGCCAGCAGCTTGGAAGGGGGAACTTATAATTCACCCCTCCACTTT. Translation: CASSLEGGTYNSPLHF.

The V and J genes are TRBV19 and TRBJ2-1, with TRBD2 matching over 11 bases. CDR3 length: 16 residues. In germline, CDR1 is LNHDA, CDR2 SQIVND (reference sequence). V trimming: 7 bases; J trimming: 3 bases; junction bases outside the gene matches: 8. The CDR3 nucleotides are TGTGCCAGTATGGGACTAGCGGCAACAAACTACAATGAGCAGTTCTTC. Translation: CASMGLAATNYNEQFF.

The chain's CDR3 is CASSSNHGPEAFF. The CDR3 DNA is TGTGCCAGTAGTTCAAACCATGGACCTGAAGCTTTCTTT. V is TRBV19 and J is TRBJ1-1; D unresolved. The CDR3 is 13 residues long. V was cut by 5 bases and J by 6 bases, with 13 bases left in between. Per germline, CDR1 LNHDA and CDR2 SQIVND (reference sequence).

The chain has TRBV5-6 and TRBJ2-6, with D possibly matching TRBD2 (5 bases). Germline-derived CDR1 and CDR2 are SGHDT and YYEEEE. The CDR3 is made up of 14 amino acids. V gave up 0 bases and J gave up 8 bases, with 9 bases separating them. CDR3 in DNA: TGTGCCAGCAGCTTGGCGGGATCTACCAACGTCCTGACTTTC. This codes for CASSLAGSTNVLTF. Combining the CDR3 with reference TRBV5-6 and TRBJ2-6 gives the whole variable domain DAGVTQSPTHLIKTRGQQVTLRCSPKSGHDTVSWYQQALGQGPQFIFQYYEEEERQRGNFPDRFSGHQFPNYSSELNVNALLLGDSALYLCASSLAGSTNVLTFGAGSRLTVL.